This TCR beta chain was captured by sequencing in a study of T cell repertoires in cytomegalovirus infection (dated 2019 in TCRdb). Background on the whole study: Donor HLA type was relevant to the analysis, because carriage of CMV infection together with the matching HLA type was indicated by public TCR beta signatures.

Comment on this clonotype: Its antigen is unknown. The sample holds no much larger clone one base away, and base qualities are not on file.

TCRdb lists the instrument as Illumina HiSeq 1500. The raw public data were reprocessed by TCRdb itself: fastp quality trimming at Q25, MiXCR clonotype calling, in-frame beta chains only. Rows matching on CDR3 protein sequence are summarized as one entry with the most common DNA and genes. Within this sample are 150,000 to 200,000 distinct CDR3 sequences, with roughly 27% of them counted one time only. 31% of the sample belongs to the ten largest clones. Summary of the overall study and its limitations: In both this cohort and an independent roughly 330-donor cohort, the cumulative frequency of public TCR beta family members distinguished carriers of CMV infection plus the relevant HLA type. In the ex vivo response, HLA-C-restricted CMV-specific TCR beta clonotypes were dominant, and in two of eight donors the single most frequent clonotype came from this HLA-C-restricted group.

The germline V gene encodes CDR1 SGHNT and CDR2 YYREEE (reference sequence). Between the V and J ends, shortened by 1 base and 0 bases respectively, the junction contains 14 bases. Taken from cysteine to phenylalanine, the CDR3 has 17 residues. Only the CDR3 region is kept as DNA, spanning 51 bases read in frame from base 1. The material sequenced was PBMCs. The receptor was derived from a human donor in good health (CMV status not recorded). Some clones in this sample may be carry-over from other donors' samples. The chain employs TRBV5-4 and TRBJ2-4; the D gene remains uncertain. The CDR3 protein: CASSLPGSTLAKNIQYF. The sequenced DNA: TGTGCCAGCAGCTTGCCCGGCTCAACCTTAGCCAAAAACATTCAGTACTTC.